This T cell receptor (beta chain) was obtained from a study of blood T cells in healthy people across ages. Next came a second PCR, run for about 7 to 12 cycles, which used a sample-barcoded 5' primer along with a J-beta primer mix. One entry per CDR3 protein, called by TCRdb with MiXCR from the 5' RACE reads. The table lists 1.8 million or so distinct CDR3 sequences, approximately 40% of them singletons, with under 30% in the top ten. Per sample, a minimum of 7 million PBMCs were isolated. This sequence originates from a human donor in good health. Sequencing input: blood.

DNA for the CDR3: TGCGCCAGCAGCCAAGTCGCAGCGGGGGGCACCTACGAGCAGTACTTC. It encodes CASSQVAAGGTYEQYF. The chain has TRBV4-3 and TRBJ2-7, with 9 bases fitting TRBD2. V was pared by 1 base and J by 2 bases, with 6 bases of the junction left unmatched. This CDR3 has 16 amino acids. CDR1 is LGHNA and CDR2 is YSLEER in the germline V gene.